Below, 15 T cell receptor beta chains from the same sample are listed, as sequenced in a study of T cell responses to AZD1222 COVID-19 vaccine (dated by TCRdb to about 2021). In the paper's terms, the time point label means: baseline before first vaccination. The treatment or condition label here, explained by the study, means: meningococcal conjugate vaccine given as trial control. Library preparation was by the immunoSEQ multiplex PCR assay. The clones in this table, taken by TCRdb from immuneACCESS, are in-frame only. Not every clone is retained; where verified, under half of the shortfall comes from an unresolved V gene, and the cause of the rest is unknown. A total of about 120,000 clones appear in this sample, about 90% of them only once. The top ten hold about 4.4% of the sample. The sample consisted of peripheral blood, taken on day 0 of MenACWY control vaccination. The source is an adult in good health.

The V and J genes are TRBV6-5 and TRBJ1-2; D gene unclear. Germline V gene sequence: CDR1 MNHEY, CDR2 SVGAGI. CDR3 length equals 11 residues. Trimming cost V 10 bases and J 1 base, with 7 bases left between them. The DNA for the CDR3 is TGTGCCATAGCTCTTAACTATGGCTACACCTTC. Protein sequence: CAIALNYGYTF.

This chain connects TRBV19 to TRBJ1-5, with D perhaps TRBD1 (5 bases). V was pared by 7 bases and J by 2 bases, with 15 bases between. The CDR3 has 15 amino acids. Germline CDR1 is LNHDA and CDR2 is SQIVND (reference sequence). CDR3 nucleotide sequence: TGTGCCAGTACCGGGTCCATGGGGGGCAATCAGCCCCAGCATTTT. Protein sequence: CASTGSMGGNQPQHF.

Here the CDR3 reads CASSMGQYQPQHF. CDR3 nucleotides: TGTGCCAGTAGTATGGGGCAGTATCAGCCCCAGCATTTT. The chain employs TRBV19 and TRBJ1-5; D perhaps matches TRBD1 (5 bases). Germline-derived CDR1 and CDR2 are LNHDA and SQIVND (reference sequence). The germline V and J ends were trimmed by 3 bases and 5 bases, with 8 bases remaining between them. The length of the CDR3 is 13 residues.

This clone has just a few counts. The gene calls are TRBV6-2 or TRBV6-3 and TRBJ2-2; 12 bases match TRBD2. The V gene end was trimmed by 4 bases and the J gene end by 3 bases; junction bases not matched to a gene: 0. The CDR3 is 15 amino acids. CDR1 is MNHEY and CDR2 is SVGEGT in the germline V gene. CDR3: CASSSSGGDTGELFF. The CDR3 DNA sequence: TGTGCCAGCAGTTCTAGCGGGGGGGACACCGGGGAGCTGTTTTTT.

CDR3 residues: CASSLARAKSTGNTIYF. The CDR3 coding sequence is TGTGCCAGCAGCTTAGCGCGGGCCAAATCCACTGGAAACACCATATATTTT. The chain couples TRBV7-2 to TRBJ1-3; D is unresolved. V lost 0 bases and J 2 bases, leaving 14 bases between the germline ends. Germline CDR1 is SGHTA and CDR2 is FQGNSA. The CDR3 consists of 17 residues.

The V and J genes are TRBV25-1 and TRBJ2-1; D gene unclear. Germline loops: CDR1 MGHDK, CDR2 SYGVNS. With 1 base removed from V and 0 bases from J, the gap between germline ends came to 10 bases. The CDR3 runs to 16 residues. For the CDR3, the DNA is TGTGCCAGCAGTGAATTTAACAGCTTCTCCTACAATGAGCAGTTCTTC. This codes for CASSEFNSFSYNEQFF.

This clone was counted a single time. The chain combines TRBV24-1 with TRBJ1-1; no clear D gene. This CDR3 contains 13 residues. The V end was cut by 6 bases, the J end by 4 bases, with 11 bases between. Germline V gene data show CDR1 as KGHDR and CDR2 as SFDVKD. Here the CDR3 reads CATSSPGGTEAFF. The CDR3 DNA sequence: TGTGCCACCAGTTCGCCCGGCGGCACTGAAGCTTTCTTT.

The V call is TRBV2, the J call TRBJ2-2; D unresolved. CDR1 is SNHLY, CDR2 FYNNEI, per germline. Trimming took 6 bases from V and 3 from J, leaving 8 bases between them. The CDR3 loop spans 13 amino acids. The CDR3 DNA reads TGTGCCAGCAGGGCCGGCTACACCGGGGAGCTGTTTTTT. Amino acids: CASRAGYTGELFF.

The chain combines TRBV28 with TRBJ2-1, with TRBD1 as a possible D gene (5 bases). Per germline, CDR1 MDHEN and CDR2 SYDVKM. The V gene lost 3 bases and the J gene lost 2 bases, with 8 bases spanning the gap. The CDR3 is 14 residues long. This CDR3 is CASSFTGTYNEQFF. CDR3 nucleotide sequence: TGTGCCAGCAGTTTTACAGGCACCTACAATGAGCAGTTCTTC.

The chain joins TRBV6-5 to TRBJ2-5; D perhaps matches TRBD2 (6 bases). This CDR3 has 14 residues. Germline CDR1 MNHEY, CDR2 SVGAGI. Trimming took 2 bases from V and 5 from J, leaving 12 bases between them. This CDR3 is CASSYRRGWETQYF. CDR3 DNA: TGTGCCAGCAGTTACCGGCGGGGCTGGGAGACCCAGTACTTC.

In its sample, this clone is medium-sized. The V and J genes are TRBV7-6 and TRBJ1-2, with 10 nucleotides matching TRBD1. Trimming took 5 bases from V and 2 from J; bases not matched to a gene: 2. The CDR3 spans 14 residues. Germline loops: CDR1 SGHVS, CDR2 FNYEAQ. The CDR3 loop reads CASSPGQGNYGYTF. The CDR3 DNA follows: TGTGCCAGCAGCCCGGGACAGGGGAACTATGGCTACACCTTC.

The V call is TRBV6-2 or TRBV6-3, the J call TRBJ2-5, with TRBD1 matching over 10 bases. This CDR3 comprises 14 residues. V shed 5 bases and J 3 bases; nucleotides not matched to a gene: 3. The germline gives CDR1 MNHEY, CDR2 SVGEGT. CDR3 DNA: TGTGCCAGCAGTCCCGGGACAGGGGAAGAGACCCAGTACTTC. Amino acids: CASSPGTGEETQYF.

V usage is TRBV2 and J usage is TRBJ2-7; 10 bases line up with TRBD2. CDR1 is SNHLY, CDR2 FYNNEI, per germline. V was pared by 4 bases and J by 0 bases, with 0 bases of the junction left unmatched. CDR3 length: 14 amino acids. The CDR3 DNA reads TGTGCCAGCAGTGGACTAGCGGGCTCCTACGAGCAGTACTTC. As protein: CASSGLAGSYEQYF.

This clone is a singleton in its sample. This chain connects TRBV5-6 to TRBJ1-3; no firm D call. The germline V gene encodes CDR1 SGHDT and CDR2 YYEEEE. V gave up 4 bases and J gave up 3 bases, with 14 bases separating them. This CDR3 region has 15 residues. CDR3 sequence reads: CASSQTRGFGNTIYF. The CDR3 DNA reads TGTGCCAGCAGCCAGACGCGGGGATTTGGAAACACCATATATTTT.

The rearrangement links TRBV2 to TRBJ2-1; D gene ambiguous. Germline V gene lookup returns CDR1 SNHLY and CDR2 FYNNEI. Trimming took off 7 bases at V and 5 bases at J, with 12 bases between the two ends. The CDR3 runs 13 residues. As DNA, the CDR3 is TGTGCCAGCACGAAGGAGAGTCACAATGAGCAGTTCTTC. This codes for CASTKESHNEQFF. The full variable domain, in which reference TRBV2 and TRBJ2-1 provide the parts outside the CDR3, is EPEVTQTPSHQVTQMGQEVILRCVPISNHLYFYWYRQILGQKVEFLVSFYNNEISEKSEIFDDQFSVERPDGSNFTLKIRSTKLEDSAMYFCASTKESHNEQFFGPGTRLTVL.